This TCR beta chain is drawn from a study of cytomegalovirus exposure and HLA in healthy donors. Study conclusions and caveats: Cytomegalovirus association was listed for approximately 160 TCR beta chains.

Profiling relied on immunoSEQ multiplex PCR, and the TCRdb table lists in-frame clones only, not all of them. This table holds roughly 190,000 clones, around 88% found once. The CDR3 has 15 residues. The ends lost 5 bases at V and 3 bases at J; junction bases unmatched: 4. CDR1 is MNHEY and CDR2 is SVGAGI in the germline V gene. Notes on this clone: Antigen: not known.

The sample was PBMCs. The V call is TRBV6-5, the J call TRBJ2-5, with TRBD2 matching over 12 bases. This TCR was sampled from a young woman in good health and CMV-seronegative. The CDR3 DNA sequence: TGTGCCAGCAGTCGACTAGCGGGGGTTGAAGAGACCCAGTACTTC. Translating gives CASSRLAGVEETQYF.